The T cell receptor (beta chain) described here comes from a study of T cell responses to AZD1222 COVID-19 vaccine. Study observations and caveats: Vaccine-associated CD4 TCRs ranged over spike, dominating at 160-218 and 743-854.

Worth noting for this clone: Its cognate antigen is unknown.

Libraries were prepared by immunoSEQ multiplex PCR; TCRdb keeps only in-frame clonotypes and omits some of them. Of 130,000 or so clones listed, approximately 92% were seen once; the top ten hold approximately 3.3%. The TCR was taken from an adult in good health. Sequencing used peripheral blood, obtained on day 0 of AZD1222 vaccination.

The CDR3 protein is CASSWTGTSGTRPYNEQFF. In nucleotides, the CDR3 is TGTGCCAGCAGTTGGACCGGGACTAGCGGGACCCGCCCCTACAATGAGCAGTTCTTC. The gene calls are TRBV27 and TRBJ2-1; TRBD2 matches 13 bases. The CDR3 totals 19 residues. Germline V gene data show CDR1 as MNHEY and CDR2 as SMNVEV (reference sequence). J gave up 2 bases and V 4 bases, and 11 bases lay outside the gene matches.